The 14 T cell receptor beta chains below come from one sample, sequenced in a study of CD8 T cells in ankylosing spondylitis. TCRdb fed the 5' RACE reads into MiXCR, producing one record per CDR3 protein. The table records more than 95,000 distinct CDR3 sequences, about 8.3% of them present only once. Sequencing input: blood, either unsorted or a sorted T cell fraction (not recorded which). The receptors derive from a male donor with ankylosing spondylitis or in good health (not recorded which).

This clonotype was seen ten or more times. The rearrangement links TRBV11-2 to TRBJ1-1; D possibly corresponds to TRBD1 (6 bases). Germline V lookup: CDR1 SGHAT, CDR2 FQNNGV. The V end was cut by 4 bases, the J end by 3 bases, with 15 bases between. CDR3 size: 15 residues. In DNA, the CDR3 is TGTGCCAGCAGCTCAGGGGCAGGGACCTACACTGAAGCTTTCTTT. Its protein product is CASSSGAGTYTEAFF.

This clonotype appeared many times. The rearrangement uses TRBV20-1 and TRBJ1-5, with D maybe TRBD1 (5 bases). Trimming removed 1 base from V and 7 bases from J, with 11 bases in between. Germline lookup yields CDR1 DFQATT and CDR2 SNEGSKA (reference sequence). The CDR3 extends over 13 amino acids. The CDR3 region is CSARGAQGQPQHF. As DNA, the CDR3 is TGCAGTGCTAGAGGTGCTCAGGGCCAGCCCCAGCATTTT.

This clonotype was counted at least ten times. The chain couples TRBV12-3 or TRBV12-4 to TRBJ2-1; 14 nucleotides agree with TRBD2. The V segment lost 6 bases and the J segment 8 bases; nucleotides outside the gene matches: 12. The CDR3 runs 17 residues. In DNA form, the CDR3 reads TGTGCCAGCAGAGCCCGACTAGCGGGGGGGCCAAAGGATGAGCAGTTCTTC. It translates to CASRARLAGGPKDEQFF.

In this sample, this clonotype turned up many times. CDR3 in DNA: TGTGCCAGCAGCCCCAATAACGGATACGAGCAGTACTTC. Translation gives CASSPNNGYEQYF. This chain joins TRBV12-3 or TRBV12-4 and TRBJ2-7, with D uncertain. This CDR3 has 13 amino acids. With 6 bases removed from V and 4 bases from J, the gap between germline ends came to 13 bases.

This clonotype has ten or more counts. The chain carries TRBV7-2 and TRBJ2-7; TRBD2 aligns across 8 bases. The germline CDR1 and CDR2 sequences are SGHTA and FQGNSA. This CDR3 has 16 amino acids. Trimming cost V 4 bases and J 2 bases; bases outside gene matches: 10. The CDR3 DNA follows: TGTGCCAGCAGCTCTAAGGGTACTAGCGGACCCTACGAGCAGTACTTC. Its protein product is CASSSKGTSGPYEQYF.

About this clonotype itself: One base away lies a much larger clone, so this may be a sequencing read error. The chain uses TRBV11-3 and TRBJ2-1; 10 bases align to TRBD2. There are 13 residues in the CDR3. Germline CDR1 reads SGHNT; CDR2 reads YENEEA. This CDR3 is CVSSELAGKEQFF. DNA for the CDR3: TGTGTCAGCAGCGAACTAGCGGGGAAAGAGCAGTTCTTC.

This clonotype was recorded at least ten times. V gene TRBV4-2 combines with J gene TRBJ1-4, with 8 bases lining up with TRBD1. This CDR3 spans 13 amino acids. Germline V gene data show CDR1 as LGHNA and CDR2 as YNFKEQ. V lost 3 bases and J lost 16; bases outside the gene matches: 10. CDR3 sequence: CASSHGQGDRQFF. DNA of the CDR3: TGTGCCAGCAGCCATGGACAGGGCGATCGTCAGTTTTTT.

This chain connects TRBV6-2 or TRBV6-3 to TRBJ1-2; tentatively, D is TRBD1 (6 bases). Trimming cost V 6 bases and J 5 bases, with 7 bases left between them. The CDR3 covers 11 residues. Per germline, CDR1 MNHEY and CDR2 SVGEGT. The CDR3: CASSQGYGYTF. The DNA of the CDR3 is TGTGCCAGCAGCCAGGGGTATGGCTACACCTTC.

Ten or more counts support this clonotype. The rearrangement links TRBV6-5 to TRBJ2-5; 10 nucleotides line up with TRBD1. The J segment lost 3 bases and the V segment lost 0 bases, leaving 1 base of the junction unmatched. This CDR3 has 15 residues. CDR1 is MNHEY and CDR2 is SVGAGI in the germline V gene. CDR3 bases: TGTGCCAGCAGTTACTCAGGGACAGGGGAAGAGACCCAGTACTTC. The encoded protein is CASSYSGTGEETQYF.

This clonotype was recorded many times. This sequence joins TRBV6-5 and TRBJ1-2; D gene uncertain. Trimming shortened V by 0 bases and J by 6 bases, and 17 bases separated the two germline ends. The CDR3 covers 16 residues. Germline CDR1 MNHEY, CDR2 SVGAGI. The CDR3 here is CASSYSTVLVENGYTF. DNA for the CDR3: TGTGCCAGCAGTTACTCGACGGTGCTGGTGGAGAATGGCTACACCTTC.

This clonotype was found a few times. V and J are TRBV30 and TRBJ2-5, with D possibly TRBD1 on 5 matching bases. Germline V gene data show CDR1 as GTSNPN and CDR2 as SVGIG (reference sequence). The CDR3 runs 13 residues. Trimming took 2 bases from V and 4 from J, leaving 11 bases between them. This CDR3 is CAWSRQGRETQYF. The CDR3, as DNA: TGTGCCTGGAGTAGGCAGGGAAGAGAGACCCAGTACTTC.

Note on this clonotype: A read error is possible here, since a much larger clone lies one base away. This rearrangement joins TRBV7-9 to TRBJ2-2; no reliable D call. Trimming pared 2 bases from V and 5 bases from J, leaving 15 bases between. Germline V gene lookup returns CDR1 SEHNR and CDR2 FQNEAQ (reference sequence). This CDR3 has 16 residues. Here the CDR3 reads CASSLLDRRRTGELFF. The CDR3 coding sequence is TGTGCCAGCAGCTTACTGGATCGCAGGAGAACCGGGGAGCTGTTTTTT.

This clonotype was seen many times. The rearrangement uses TRBV6-5 and TRBJ2-3; D uncertain. V was clipped by 3 bases and J by 5 bases, with 9 bases between them. Germline CDR1 reads MNHEY; CDR2 reads SVGAGI. The CDR3 is 13 amino acids. The DNA for the CDR3 is TGTGCCAGCAGTTATACTGCGAGAGATACGCAGTATTTT. It is translated as CASSYTARDTQYF.

Concerning this clonotype itself: A much bigger clone sits one base away, suggesting this may be a read error. The chain links TRBV7-2 to TRBJ2-7; D possibly matches TRBD1 or TRBD2 (5 bases each). This CDR3 is 14 amino acids long. Germline CDR1 reads SGHTA; CDR2 reads FQGNSA. The CDR3 spells CASSFGGQSYEQCF. DNA for the CDR3: TGTGCCAGCAGCTTTGGGGGTCAATCCTACGAGCAGTGCTTC.